Listed below are T cell receptor beta chains from one sample, sequenced in a study of shared clonotypes between healthy human individuals. Clones were sequenced by immunoSEQ multiplex PCR, and TCRdb holds only the in-frame ones, with some missing. The table records roughly 1.4 million clones, approximately 98.5% of them present only once. Material: naive CD4+ T cells sorted from blood. These receptors were taken from a man aged 30 to 39 in good health. The CDR3 runs from the conserved cysteine through the conserved F or W. Each record gives: V gene, J gene, D gene, clone size, CDR3 protein, CDR3 DNA. A D gene is named only where the DNA matches it firmly. The size of a clone is reported for some rows only, either as once, few or many, or as a class for expanded clones.

V: TRBV5-1; J: TRBJ2-5; D: .; size: once; CDR3: CASSMTRLVEETQYF; DNA: TGCGCCAGCAGCATGACTAGATTGGTCGAAGAGACCCAGTACTTC
V: TRBV10-2; J: TRBJ2-7; D: TRBD2; size: .; CDR3: CASRGGLAGSTDPHEQYF; DNA: TGCGCCAGCAGGGGGGGACTAGCGGGATCCACCGACCCTCACGAGCAGTACTTC
V: TRBV28; J: TRBJ2-7; D: TRBD2; size: .; CDR3: CASSLPGLAGRSYEQYF; DNA: TGTGCCAGCAGTCTTCCGGGACTAGCGGGACGATCCTACGAGCAGTACTTC
V: TRBV4-3; J: TRBJ2-7; D: TRBD2; size: once; CDR3: CASSHLAGGPSGQYF; DNA: TGCGCCAGCAGCCACCTAGCGGGAGGGCCCTCGGGGCAGTACTTC
V: TRBV2; J: TRBJ2-5; D: .; size: .; CDR3: CASSKRTNSQETQYF; DNA: TGTGCCAGCAGCAAAAGGACTAACAGCCAAGAGACCCAGTACTTC
V: TRBV7-6; J: TRBJ2-1; D: TRBD2; size: .; CDR3: CASSLGALAGHNEQFF; DNA: TGTGCCAGCAGCTTAGGGGCCCTAGCGGGTCACAATGAGCAGTTCTTC
V: TRBV5-1; J: TRBJ2-5; D: .; size: .; CDR3: CASSPPGTPETQYF; DNA: TGCGCCAGCAGCCCGCCCGGGACACCAGAGACCCAGTACTTC
V: TRBV5-4; J: TRBJ2-3; D: .; size: .; CDR3: CASSLTLSTDTQYF; DNA: TGTGCCAGCAGCTTAACACTTAGCACAGATACGCAGTATTTT
V: TRBV6-1; J: TRBJ1-2; D: .; size: .; CDR3: CASSGTGRPDYGYTF; DNA: TGTGCCAGCAGTGGAACTGGACGGCCCGACTATGGCTACACCTTC
V: TRBV4-1; J: TRBJ2-7; D: .; size: .; CDR3: CASSQVFTGEVYEQYF; DNA: TGCGCCAGCAGCCAAGTTTTTACAGGGGAGGTGTATGAGCAGTACTTC
V: TRBV7-9; J: TRBJ2-7; D: .; size: .; CDR3: CASSPLGGGTYSYEQYF; DNA: TGTGCCAGCAGCCCTTTGGGCGGCGGGACATACTCCTACGAGCAGTACTTC
V: TRBV5-1; J: TRBJ2-2; D: TRBD2; size: .; CDR3: CASSTPTSGNTGELFF; DNA: TGCGCCAGCAGCACACCAACTAGCGGAAACACCGGGGAGCTGTTTTTT
V: TRBV14; J: TRBJ2-1; D: .; size: .; CDR3: CASSAEVTVVYEQFF; DNA: TGTGCCAGCAGCGCCGAGGTCACTGTAGTCTATGAGCAGTTCTTC
V: TRBV19; J: TRBJ2-2; D: TRBD1; size: .; CDR3: CASSTGGGPGELFF; DNA: TGTGCCAGTAGCACAGGGGGCGGCCCCGGGGAGCTGTTTTTT
V: TRBV5-1; J: TRBJ1-5; D: .; size: .; CDR3: CASSPGSGQPQHF; DNA: TGCGCCAGCAGCCCAGGTAGCGGTCAGCCCCAGCATTTT
V: TRBV2; J: TRBJ2-6; D: .; size: .; CDR3: CASSEPGANVLTF; DNA: TGTGCCAGCAGTGAACCTGGGGCCAACGTCCTGACTTTC